These T cell receptor beta chains were read from a single sample in a study of T cell responses to AZD1222 COVID-19 vaccine. The method was immunoSEQ multiplex PCR; TCRdb's version includes in-frame clones alone and lacks a portion of them. The profile shows around 140,000 clones, more than 90% of them singletons. Here the sequenced sample was peripheral blood, taken on day 0 of AZD1222 vaccination. These receptors came from an adult in good health. Each CDR3 is given with its conserved first and last residue. A D gene is named only where the DNA matches it firmly. Size tells how often a clone was seen (once, few, many) or the class of an expanded clone, and some rows leave it out.

J gene,V gene,D gene,clone size,CDR3 protein,CDR3 DNA
TRBJ1-2,TRBV5-6,-,-,CASSKEINYGYTF,TGTGCCAGCAGCAAAGAGATTAACTATGGCTACACCTTC
TRBJ2-7,TRBV5-1,TRBD2,few,CASSPGGGYYEQYF,TGCGCCAGCAGCCCGGGAGGCGGATACTACGAGCAGTACTTC
TRBJ1-1,TRBV6-5,-,-,CASRDPGGVAEAFF,TGTGCCAGCAGGGACCCGGGGGGGGTCGCTGAAGCTTTCTTT
TRBJ1-1,TRBV6-5,-,-,CASSLGGPTEAFF,TGTGCCAGCAGTTTGGGAGGGCCCACTGAAGCTTTCTTT
TRBJ1-4,TRBV5-1,TRBD1,-,CASSRDRGNEKLFF,TGCGCCAGCAGCCGGGACAGGGGAAATGAAAAACTGTTTTTT
TRBJ2-1,TRBV7-9,TRBD2,-,CASSLGTFAGTREGNEQFF,TGTGCCAGCAGCCTAGGGACATTCGCCGGGACTAGAGAAGGCAATGAGCAGTTCTTC
TRBJ1-1,TRBV5-5,-,-,CASNPASRDTRWLSTEAFF,TGTGCCAGCAACCCGGCCTCCCGGGACACTAGGTGGTTGAGCACTGAAGCTTTCTTT
TRBJ1-2,TRBV10-2,-,-,CASKDGRYGYTF,TGCGCCAGCAAAGACGGACGCTATGGCTACACCTTC
TRBJ1-4,TRBV5-1,TRBD1,-,CASSFGQGANEKLFF,TGCGCCAGCAGCTTTGGACAGGGGGCTAATGAAAAACTGTTTTTT
TRBJ2-2,TRBV28,-,-,CASSPSIPTGELFF,TGTGCCAGCAGCCCATCTATCCCCACCGGGGAGCTGTTTTTT
TRBJ1-2,TRBV28,-,-,CASSFRFNYGYTF,TGTGCCAGCAGTTTCCGGTTTAACTATGGCTACACCTTC
TRBJ1-1,TRBV5-1,-,-,CASSFLGGNTEAFF,TGCGCCAGCAGCTTTTTAGGGGGAAACACTGAAGCTTTCTTT
TRBJ1-6,TRBV15,-,once,CATSRDGDTYNSPLHF,TGTGCCACCAGCAGAGACGGGGATACCTATAATTCACCCCTCCACTTT
TRBJ2-1,TRBV12-5,TRBD2,few,CASGSTGGNEQFF,TGTGCTAGTGGTTCTACGGGAGGGAATGAGCAGTTCTTC